This is a list of T cell receptor beta chains from one sample in a study of blood T cell repertoires in COVID-19. Using immunoSEQ multiplex PCR, the repertoire was profiled, and TCRdb retains in-frame clones only, with some absent. This table has roughly 190,000 clones, about 81% appearing once. The sequenced sample consisted of PBMCs or T cells enriched from blood (not recorded which). The source of these receptors is a woman aged 30 to 39 who had recovered from COVID-19. Each CDR3 is given with its conserved first and last residue. A D gene is named only where the DNA matches it firmly. Part of the rows lack a size; the others show once, few, many or a class for expanded clones.

CASNDKISDTQYF	.	TRBV5-4	many
CAWTRRTDTQYF	.	TRBV30	.
CASSWPGSGEDTQYF	TRBD2	TRBV5-1	.
CASSLGLAGGRYTQYF	TRBD2	TRBV11-2	.
CASSPLNEQFF	.	TRBV18	.
CASSQDGIQTGEQYF	.	TRBV3-1/TRBV3-2	.
CASSISRGLGNEQFF	.	TRBV19	.
CASSLISGASTDTQYF	.	TRBV7-3	.
CASSSYLTRGTEAFF	TRBD1	TRBV6-5	.
CASSQVRAVGEKLFF	.	TRBV3-1/TRBV3-2	.
CASRVQAGYQETQYF	.	TRBV19	.
CASSVRLYEQYF	.	TRBV2	.
CASSTRDRDQLNTGELFF	TRBD1	TRBV7-6	.
CAWGTSGAEYSYNEQFF	TRBD2	TRBV30	.
CASSRVTSGNTIYF	.	TRBV14	once
CASSLLSRDRVVFF	TRBD1	TRBV28	.
CASNTQSGEWTEAFF	.	TRBV10-2	.
CASSEARQGVLYRLFF	TRBD1	TRBV2	.
CASRTGTGDHGYTF	TRBD1	TRBV2	.
CASSMNQGFDYGYTF	.	TRBV19	.
CASSEADRTSVDTQYF	.	TRBV6-1	.
CASSPPTGQRYGYTF	.	TRBV18	.
CASSLTGSYTDTQYF	TRBD1	TRBV7-2	.
CATSGTSGRQYF	TRBD2	TRBV15	.
CASSPSLAGGTDTQYF	TRBD2	TRBV7-3	.
CASSSLPGLAGYQETQYF	TRBD2	TRBV28	.
CASSLATGELFF	.	TRBV27	few
CASSLTSGRGYTF	.	TRBV12-3/TRBV12-4	.
CASSLIRGRGEKLFF	TRBD1	TRBV28	.
CASPTQGAKTQYF	.	TRBV2	.
CASSLVQGNTEAFF	.	TRBV7-8	.
CASSQAFRGAGTEAFF	.	TRBV4-1	.
CASSQVWEGDEKLFF	.	TRBV4-1	.
CASVRGENTEAFF	.	TRBV12-3/TRBV12-4	.
CASSLWGGGPQPQHF	.	TRBV28	.
CATSELTSGSYNEQFF	TRBD2	TRBV24-1	.
CASSDDRGRYGYTF	TRBD1	TRBV2	.
CASSLEGANYGYTF	.	TRBV5-1	.
CASSLSTGRETQYF	.	TRBV27	few
CATQLAGVETQYF	TRBD2	TRBV10-3	.
CASSLGGQGQETQYF	TRBD1	TRBV7-6	.
CASSPRGGNALTNTQYF	TRBD2	TRBV11-2	.
CASRTGQITGELFF	TRBD1	TRBV6-5	.
CASSGQISNQPQHF	.	TRBV7-9	.
CASSQVSRTSGRRSYEQYF	TRBD2	TRBV4-1	.
CPGSARRDSPNTEAFF	.	TRBV22-1	.
CASSIGSASGGRETQYF	TRBD2	TRBV19	once